The 5 T cell receptor beta chains below all came from one sample that was sequenced in a study of graft-versus-host responses after intestinal transplantation. These receptors lack a known antigen. Here immunoSEQ multiplex PCR was the method, and the copy in TCRdb shows in-frame clones only, minus some. The data contain about 120,000 clones, approximately 93% of them singletons. Sequencing used unstimulated CD8+ T cells sorted from spleen or lymph node cells, obtained before transplant. Receptor source: a human donor who was the organ donor for an intestinal transplant.

The chain joins TRBV6-1 to TRBJ1-2; D uncertain. Deletions cut 0 bases from V and 2 bases from J, with 4 bases between. The germline V gene encodes CDR1 MNHNS and CDR2 SASEGT. The CDR3 contains 13 residues. The CDR3 protein is CASSEATNYGYTF. CDR3 DNA: TGTGCCAGCAGTGAAGCCACCAACTATGGCTACACCTTC.

V and J are TRBV10-2 and TRBJ2-7; D is perhaps TRBD1 or TRBD2 (6 bases each). Trimming took off 5 bases at V and 5 bases at J, with 13 bases between the two ends. The germline V gene encodes CDR1 WSHSY and CDR2 SAAADI. The CDR3 runs 13 residues. The CDR3 here is CASSKGGEDEQYF. CDR3 bases: TGCGCCAGCAGTAAGGGGGGCGAGGACGAGCAGTACTTC.

V and J are TRBV4-1 and TRBJ1-1; the D is unclear. Germline assignment: CDR1 MGHRA and CDR2 YSYEKL. The CDR3 loop spans 14 amino acids. V lost 3 bases and J lost 4, with 12 bases in between. The CDR3 reads CASSHFGWGTEAFF. Written as DNA, the CDR3 is TGCGCCAGCAGCCATTTCGGTTGGGGCACTGAAGCTTTCTTT.

The rearrangement uses TRBV5-4 and TRBJ2-7; 14 bases line up with TRBD2. CDR3 size: 15 residues. The V gene end was trimmed by 3 bases and the J gene end by 4 bases; junction bases not matched to a gene: 3. Germline CDR1 reads SGHNT; CDR2 reads YYREEE (reference sequence). The CDR3 protein is CASSWGLAGEYEQYF. CDR3 in DNA: TGTGCCAGCAGCTGGGGACTAGCGGGAGAGTACGAGCAGTACTTC. Supplemented by reference TRBV5-4 and TRBJ2-7, the full variable domain reads ETGVTQSPTHLIKTRGQQVTLRCSSQSGHNTVSWYQQALGQGPQFIFQYYREEENGRGNFPPRFSGLQFPNYSSELNVNALELDDSALYLCASSWGLAGEYEQYFGPGTRLTVT.

CDR3 protein: CASSEERSDNSPLHF. The CDR3 DNA reads as TGTGCCAGCAGCGAGGAAAGGTCAGATAATTCACCCCTCCACTTT. This rearrangement joins TRBV25-1 to TRBJ1-6; D is unresolved. CDR3 length equals 15 residues. Trimming removed 6 bases at V and 5 bases at J, with 14 bases between. The germline gives CDR1 MGHDK, CDR2 SYGVNS.